This T cell receptor (beta chain) was captured in a study of resident and recirculating memory T cells in vitiligo. Study background: Each patient gave two lesional and two nonlesional epidermal shave biopsies, plus PBMCs.

The ends were cut back, 3 bases at V and 0 bases at J, with 9 bases in the middle. The CDR3 runs to 15 residues. Per the germline V gene, CDR1 is SGHNT and CDR2 is YENEEA. Sequencing was performed with immunoSEQ multiplex PCR; in TCRdb, only in-frame clones are kept and a portion is missing. This table has 75,000 to 85,000 clones, about 91% appearing once. Patients' lesions had not changed for the previous 6 months. No vitiligo treatment was given during the prior three months. This clonotype was obtained from a male donor with vitiligo. Source material: blood. J is TRBJ2-1 and V is TRBV11-3, with no clear D. In nucleotides, the CDR3 is TGTGCCAGCAGCTTTGGAGACCCCTCCTACAATGAGCAGTTCTTC. As protein: CASSFGDPSYNEQFF.